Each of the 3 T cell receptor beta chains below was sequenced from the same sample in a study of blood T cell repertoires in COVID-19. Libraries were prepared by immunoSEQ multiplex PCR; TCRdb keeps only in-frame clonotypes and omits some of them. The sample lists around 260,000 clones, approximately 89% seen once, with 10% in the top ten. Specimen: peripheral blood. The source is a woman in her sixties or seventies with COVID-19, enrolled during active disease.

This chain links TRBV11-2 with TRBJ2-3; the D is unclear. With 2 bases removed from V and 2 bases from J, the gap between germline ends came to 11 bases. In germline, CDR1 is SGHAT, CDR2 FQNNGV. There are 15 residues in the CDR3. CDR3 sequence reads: CASSLNGLNTDTQYF. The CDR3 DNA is TGTGCCAGCAGCTTAAATGGGCTAAACACAGATACGCAGTATTTT.

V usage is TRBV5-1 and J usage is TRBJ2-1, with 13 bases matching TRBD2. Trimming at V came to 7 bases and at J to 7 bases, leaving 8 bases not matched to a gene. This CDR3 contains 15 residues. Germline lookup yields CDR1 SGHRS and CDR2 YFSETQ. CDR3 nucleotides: TGCGCCAGCTATAGGACTAGCGGGAGTAGGAATGAGCAGTTCTTC. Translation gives CASYRTSGSRNEQFF.

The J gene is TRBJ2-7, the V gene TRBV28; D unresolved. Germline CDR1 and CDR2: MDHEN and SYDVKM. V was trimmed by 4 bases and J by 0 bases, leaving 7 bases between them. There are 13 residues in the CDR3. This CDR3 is CASSSRSSYEQYF. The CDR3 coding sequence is TGTGCCAGCAGTTCAAGGAGCTCCTACGAGCAGTACTTC.